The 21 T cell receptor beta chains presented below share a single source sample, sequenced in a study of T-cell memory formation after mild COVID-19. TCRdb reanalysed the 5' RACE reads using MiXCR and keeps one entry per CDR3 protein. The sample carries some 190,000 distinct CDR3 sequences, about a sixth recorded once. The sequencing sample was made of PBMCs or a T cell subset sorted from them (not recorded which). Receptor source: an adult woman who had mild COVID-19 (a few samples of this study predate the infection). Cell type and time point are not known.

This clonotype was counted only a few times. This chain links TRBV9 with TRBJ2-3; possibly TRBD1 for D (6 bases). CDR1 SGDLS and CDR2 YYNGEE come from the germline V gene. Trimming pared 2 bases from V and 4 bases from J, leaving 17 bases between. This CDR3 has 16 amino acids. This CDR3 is CASSVELTGASDTQYF. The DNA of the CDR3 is TGTGCCAGCAGCGTCGAACTGACAGGCGCTTCAGATACGCAGTATTTT.

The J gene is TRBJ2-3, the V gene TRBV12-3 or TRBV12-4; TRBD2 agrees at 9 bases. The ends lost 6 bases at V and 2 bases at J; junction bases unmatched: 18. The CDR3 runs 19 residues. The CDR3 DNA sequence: TGTGCCAGCAGGGAGCTCCCTCGGGGGCTAGCGGGACTCACAGATACGCAGTATTTT. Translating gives CASRELPRGLAGLTDTQYF.

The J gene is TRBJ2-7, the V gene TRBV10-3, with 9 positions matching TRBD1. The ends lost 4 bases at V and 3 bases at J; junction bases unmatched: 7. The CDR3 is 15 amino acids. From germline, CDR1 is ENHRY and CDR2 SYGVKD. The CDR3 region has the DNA TGTGCCATCAGTGGGGGGGACAGGGCCAACTACGAGCAGTACTTC. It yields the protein CAISGGDRANYEQYF.

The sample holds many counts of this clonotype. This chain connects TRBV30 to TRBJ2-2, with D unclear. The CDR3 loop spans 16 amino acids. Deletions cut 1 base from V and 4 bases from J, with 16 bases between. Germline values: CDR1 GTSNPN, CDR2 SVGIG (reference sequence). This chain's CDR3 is CAWSDPDVKLTGELFF. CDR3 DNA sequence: TGTGCCTGGAGTGACCCGGATGTTAAACTCACCGGGGAGCTGTTTTTT.

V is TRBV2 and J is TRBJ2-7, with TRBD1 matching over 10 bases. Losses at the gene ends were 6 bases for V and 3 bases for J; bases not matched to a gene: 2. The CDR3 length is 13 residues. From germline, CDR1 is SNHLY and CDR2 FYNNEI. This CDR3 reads CASRRDRGYEQYF. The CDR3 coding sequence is TGTGCCAGCAGGAGGGACAGGGGCTACGAGCAGTACTTC.

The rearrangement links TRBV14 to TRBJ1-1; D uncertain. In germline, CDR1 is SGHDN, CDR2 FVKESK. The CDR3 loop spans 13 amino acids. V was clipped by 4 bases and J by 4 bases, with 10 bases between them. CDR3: CASSRSLGTEAFF. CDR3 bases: TGTGCCAGCAGCCGATCTCTGGGCACTGAAGCTTTCTTT.

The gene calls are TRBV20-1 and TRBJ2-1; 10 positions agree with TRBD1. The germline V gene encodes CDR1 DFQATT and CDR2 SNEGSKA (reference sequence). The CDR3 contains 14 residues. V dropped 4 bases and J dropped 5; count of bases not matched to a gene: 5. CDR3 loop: CSATRTGGNNEQFF. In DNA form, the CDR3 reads TGCAGTGCTACCAGGACAGGGGGTAACAATGAGCAGTTCTTC.

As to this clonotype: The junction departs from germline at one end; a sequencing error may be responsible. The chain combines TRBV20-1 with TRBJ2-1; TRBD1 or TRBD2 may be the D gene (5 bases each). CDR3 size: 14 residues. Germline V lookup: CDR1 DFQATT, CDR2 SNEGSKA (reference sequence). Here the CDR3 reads CSARSGLIYNEQLF. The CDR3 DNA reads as TGCAGTGCTAGATCGGGGCTGATCTACAATGAGCAGTTATTC.

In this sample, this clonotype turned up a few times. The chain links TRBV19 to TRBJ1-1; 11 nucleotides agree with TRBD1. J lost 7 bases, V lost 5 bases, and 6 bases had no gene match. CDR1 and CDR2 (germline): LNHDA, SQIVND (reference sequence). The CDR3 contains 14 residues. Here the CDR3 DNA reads TGTGCCAGTAGTCCAGGGGACAGGGGGTATGAAGCTTTCTTT. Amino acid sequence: CASSPGDRGYEAFF.

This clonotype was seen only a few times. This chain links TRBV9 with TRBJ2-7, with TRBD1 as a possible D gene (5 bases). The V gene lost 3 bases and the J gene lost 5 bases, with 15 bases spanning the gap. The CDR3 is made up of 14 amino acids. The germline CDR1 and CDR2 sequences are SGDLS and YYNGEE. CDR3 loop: CASSAPWTRDEQYF. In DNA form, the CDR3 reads TGTGCCAGCAGCGCGCCCTGGACAAGGGACGAGCAGTACTTC. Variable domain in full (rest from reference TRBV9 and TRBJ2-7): DSGVTQTPKHLITATGQRVTLRCSPRSGDLSVYWYQQSLDQGLQFLIQYYNGEERAKGNILERFSAQQFPDLHSELNLSSLELGDSALYFCASSAPWTRDEQYFGPGTRLTVT.

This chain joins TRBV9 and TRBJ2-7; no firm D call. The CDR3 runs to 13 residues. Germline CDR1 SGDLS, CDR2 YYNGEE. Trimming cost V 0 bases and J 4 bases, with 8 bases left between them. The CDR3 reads CASSVAALYEQYF. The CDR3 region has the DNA TGTGCCAGCAGCGTAGCGGCCCTTTACGAGCAGTACTTC.

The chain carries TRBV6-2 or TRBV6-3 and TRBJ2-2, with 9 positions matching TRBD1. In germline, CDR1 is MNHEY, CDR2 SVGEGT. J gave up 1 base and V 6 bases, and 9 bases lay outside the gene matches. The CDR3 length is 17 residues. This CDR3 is CASSRPTGGMNTGELFF. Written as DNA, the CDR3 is TGTGCCAGCAGCCGACCTACAGGGGGCATGAACACCGGGGAGCTGTTTTTT.

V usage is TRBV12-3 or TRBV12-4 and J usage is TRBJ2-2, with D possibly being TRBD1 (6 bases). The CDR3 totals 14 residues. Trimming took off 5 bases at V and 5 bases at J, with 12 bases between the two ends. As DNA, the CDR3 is TGTGCCAGCAGTGCAGGGGTAAAGACCGGGGAGCTGTTTTTT. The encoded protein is CASSAGVKTGELFF.

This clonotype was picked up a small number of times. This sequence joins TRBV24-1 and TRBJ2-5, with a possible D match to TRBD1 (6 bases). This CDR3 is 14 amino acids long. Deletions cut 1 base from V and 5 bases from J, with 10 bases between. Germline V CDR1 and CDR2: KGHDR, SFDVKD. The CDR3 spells CATSDFRGEETQYF. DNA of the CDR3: TGTGCCACCAGTGATTTCAGGGGAGAGGAGACCCAGTACTTC.

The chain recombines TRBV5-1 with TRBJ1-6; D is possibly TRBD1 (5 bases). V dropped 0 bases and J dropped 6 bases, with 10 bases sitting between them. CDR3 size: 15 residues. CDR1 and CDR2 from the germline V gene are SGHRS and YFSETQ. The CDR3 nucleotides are TGCGCCAGCAGCTTGGGGCAGGGAATTAATTCACCCCTCCACTTT. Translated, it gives CASSLGQGINSPLHF. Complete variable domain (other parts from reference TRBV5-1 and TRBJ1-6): KAGVTQTPRYLIKTRGQQVTLSCSPISGHRSVSWYQQTPGQGLQFLFEYFSETQRNKGNFPGRFSGRQFSNSRSEMNVSTLELGDSALYLCASSLGQGINSPLHFGNGTRLTVT.

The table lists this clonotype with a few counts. CDR3 residues: CASSVRSMPSGAHNEQFF. CDR3 bases: TGTGCCAGCAGCGTCAGATCTATGCCTAGCGGGGCCCACAATGAGCAGTTCTTC. This rearrangement joins TRBV9 to TRBJ2-1, with 9 bases lining up with TRBD2. V lost 2 bases and J lost 5; bases outside the gene matches: 14. The CDR3 runs to 18 residues. Germline CDR1 is SGDLS and CDR2 is YYNGEE.

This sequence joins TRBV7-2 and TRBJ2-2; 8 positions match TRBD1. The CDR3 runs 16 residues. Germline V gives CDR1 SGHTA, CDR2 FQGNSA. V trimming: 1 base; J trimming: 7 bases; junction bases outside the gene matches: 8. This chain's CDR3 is CASSLVSQGAVGELFF. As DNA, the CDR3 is TGTGCCAGCAGCTTAGTTTCTCAGGGGGCGGTCGGGGAGCTGTTTTTT. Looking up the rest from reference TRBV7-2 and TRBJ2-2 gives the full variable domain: GAGVSQSPSNKVTEKGKDVELRCDPISGHTALYWYRQSLGQGLEFLIYFQGNSAPDKSGLPSDRFSAERTGGSVSTLTIQRTQQEDSAVYLCASSLVSQGAVGELFFGEGSRLTVL.

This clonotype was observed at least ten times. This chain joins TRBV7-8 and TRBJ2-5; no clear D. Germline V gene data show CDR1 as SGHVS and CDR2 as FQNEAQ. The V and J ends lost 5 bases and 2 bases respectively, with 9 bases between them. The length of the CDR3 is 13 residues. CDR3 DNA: TGTGCCAGCAGCCTGGATAGACAAGAGACCCAGTACTTC. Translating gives CASSLDRQETQYF. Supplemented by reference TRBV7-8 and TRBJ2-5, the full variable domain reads GAGVSQSPRYKVAKRGQDVALRCDPISGHVSLFWYQQALGQGPEFLTYFQNEAQLDKSGLPSDRFFAERPEGSVSTLKIQRTQQEDSAVYLCASSLDRQETQYFGPGTRLLVL.

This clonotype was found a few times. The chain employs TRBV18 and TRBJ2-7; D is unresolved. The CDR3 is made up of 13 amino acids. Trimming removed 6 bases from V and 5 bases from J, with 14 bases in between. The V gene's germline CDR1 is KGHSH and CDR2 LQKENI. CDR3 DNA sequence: TGTGCCAGCTCGCCTAAGATTCGACACGAGCAGTACTTC. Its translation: CASSPKIRHEQYF.

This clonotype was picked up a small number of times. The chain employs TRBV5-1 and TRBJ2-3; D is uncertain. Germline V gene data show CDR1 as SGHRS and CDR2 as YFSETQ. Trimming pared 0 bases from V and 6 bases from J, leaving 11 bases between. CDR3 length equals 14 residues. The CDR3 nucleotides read TGCGCCAGCAGCTTGGCCGACCTGAGGGATACGCAGTATTTT. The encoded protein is CASSLADLRDTQYF. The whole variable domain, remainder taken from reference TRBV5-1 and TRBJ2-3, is KAGVTQTPRYLIKTRGQQVTLSCSPISGHRSVSWYQQTPGQGLQFLFEYFSETQRNKGNFPGRFSGRQFSNSRSEMNVSTLELGDSALYLCASSLADLRDTQYFGPGTRLTVL.

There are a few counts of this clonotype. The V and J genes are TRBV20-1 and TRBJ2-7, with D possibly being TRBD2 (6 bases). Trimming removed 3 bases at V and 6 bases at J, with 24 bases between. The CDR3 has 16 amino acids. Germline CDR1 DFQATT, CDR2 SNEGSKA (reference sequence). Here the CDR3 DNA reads TGCAGTGCTAGTACCCCCTTGGGACGGGAGTCGGTCGAGCAGTACTTC. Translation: CSASTPLGRESVEQYF.